This T cell receptor (beta chain) is from a study of shared clonotypes between healthy human individuals. This clone was observed once. CDR1 and CDR2 from the germline V gene are MNHNY and SVGAGI (reference sequence). This CDR3 spans 13 amino acids. Losses at the gene ends were 8 bases for V and 4 bases for J; bases not matched to a gene: 5. The data were produced by immunoSEQ multiplex PCR, yet TCRdb's version contains in-frame clones alone and is incomplete. Among some 1 million clones listed, approximately 76% were seen once. Sequenced input: memory CD4+ T cells sorted from blood. Documented subset: CD45RA-negative fraction. The chain is built from TRBV6-6 and TRBJ1-1, with TRBD1 identical over 9 bases. This sequence was found in a man aged 18 to 30 in good health. The CDR3, as DNA: TGTGCCAGCTTCGACAGGGGGGCCACTGAAGCTTTCTTT. Protein: CASFDRGATEAFF.